This T cell receptor beta chain is drawn from a study of blood T cell repertoires in COVID-19. Study-wide background: The United States, Italy and Spain provided the acute and convalescent COVID-19 samples.

How the authors handled the data: Reference gene primer amplification in the assay estimated nucleated cell counts. Assay used: immunoSEQ multiplex PCR; TCRdb lists only in-frame clones, some missing. The V and J calls and the clone size are those of that table, but D and trimming were determined from the DNA. The table lists 95,000 to 150,000 clones, just under 80% of them singletons, with 16% in the top ten. V shed 6 bases and J shed 3 bases, with 18 bases lying between them. Germline loops: CDR1 LGHNA, CDR2 YSLEER. The CDR3 spans 15 residues. The material sequenced was peripheral blood. The V call is TRBV4-3, the J call TRBJ2-7; D is uncertain. The receptor comes from a man between 60 and 75 years old with active or convalescent COVID-19. The CDR3 coding sequence is TGCGCCAGCAGTCCAAGTACTACCTTAAACTACGAGCAGTACTTC. It yields the protein CASSPSTTLNYEQYF.